This T cell receptor (beta chain) is drawn from a study of cytomegalovirus exposure and HLA in healthy donors. PCR used 60 Vbeta primers and 13 Jbeta primers. The data were produced by immunoSEQ multiplex PCR, yet TCRdb's version contains in-frame clones alone and is incomplete. The sample lists some 150,000 clones, about three quarters occurring once. The CDR3 consists of 14 residues. With 1 base removed from V and 10 bases from J, the gap between germline ends came to 14 bases. CDR1 SEHNR and CDR2 FQNEAQ come from the germline V gene (reference sequence). Notes on this clone: No antigen is known for it.

General study points: Specific recognition of CMV antigens was confirmed in vitro for a few chains (all CMV-associated).

This TCR was recovered from a male donor in good health and CMV-seronegative. The chain links TRBV7-9 to TRBJ1-5; D is perhaps TRBD1 (5 bases). The sequencing sample was made of PBMCs. The CDR3 sequence: CASSLGSWDLPQHF. The CDR3 DNA sequence: TGTGCCAGCAGCTTAGGGTCCTGGGACTTACCCCAGCATTTT.